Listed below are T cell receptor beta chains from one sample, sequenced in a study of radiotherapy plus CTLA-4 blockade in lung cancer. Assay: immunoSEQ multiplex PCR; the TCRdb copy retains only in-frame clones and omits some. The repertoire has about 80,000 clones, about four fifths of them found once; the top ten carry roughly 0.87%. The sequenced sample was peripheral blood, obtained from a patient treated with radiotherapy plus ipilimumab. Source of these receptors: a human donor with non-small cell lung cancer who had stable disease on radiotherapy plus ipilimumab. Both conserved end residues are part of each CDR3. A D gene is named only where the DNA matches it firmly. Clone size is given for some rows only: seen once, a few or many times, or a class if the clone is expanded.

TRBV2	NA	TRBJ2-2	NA	CASSGKPGNTGELFF	TGTGCCAGCAGTGGCAAGCCAGGCAACACCGGGGAGCTGTTTTTT
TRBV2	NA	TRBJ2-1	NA	CASRKGEPRNEQFF	TGTGCCAGCAGGAAAGGGGAGCCGCGGAATGAGCAGTTCTTC
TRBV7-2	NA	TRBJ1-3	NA	CASSLAVRSSGNTIYF	TGTGCCAGCAGCTTAGCTGTCCGCAGCTCTGGAAACACCATATATTTT
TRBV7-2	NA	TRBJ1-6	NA	CASSSGPRGNSPLHF	TGTGCCAGCAGCTCCGGGCCCAGAGGGAATTCACCCCTCCACTTT
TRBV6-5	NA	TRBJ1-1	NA	CASSRERNTEAFF	TGTGCCAGCAGCCGGGAGAGGAACACTGAAGCTTTCTTT
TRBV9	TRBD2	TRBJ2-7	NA	CASSAGTSGSYEQYF	TGTGCCAGCAGCGCCGGGACTAGCGGGAGTTACGAGCAGTACTTC
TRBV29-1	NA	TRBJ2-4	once	CSVETPGLPGRGF	TGCAGCGTTGAAACCCCAGGCTTGCCAGGAAGGGGCTTC
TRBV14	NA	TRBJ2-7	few	CASSPGAYEQYF	TGTGCCAGCAGCCCGGGGGCCTACGAGCAGTACTTC
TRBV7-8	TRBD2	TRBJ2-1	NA	CASSHAGGAGYEQFF	TGTGCCAGCAGCCACGCGGGGGGAGCAGGGTATGAGCAGTTCTTC
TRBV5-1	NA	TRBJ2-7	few	CASSQTHTTYEQYF	TGCGCCAGCAGCCAAACTCATACGACCTACGAGCAGTACTTC
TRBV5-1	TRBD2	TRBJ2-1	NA	CASSPGTTFSSYNEQFF	TGCGCCAGCAGCCCTGGGACTACCTTTAGCTCCTACAATGAGCAGTTCTTC
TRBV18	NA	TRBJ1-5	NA	CASSPNRVGNQPQHF	TGTGCCAGCTCACCTAACAGGGTTGGCAATCAGCCCCAGCATTTT
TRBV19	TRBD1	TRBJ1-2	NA	CASSIKNRGNYGYTF	TGTGCCAGTAGTATAAAGAACAGGGGAAATTATGGCTACACCTTC
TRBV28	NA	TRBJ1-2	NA	CATYSPVGREYDGYTF	TGTGCCACCTACAGCCCGGTAGGCAGGGAATATGATGGCTACACCTTC
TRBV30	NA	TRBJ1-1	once	CAWGWGGLMNTEAFF	TGTGCCTGGGGGTGGGGCGGACTCATGAACACTGAAGCTTTCTTT
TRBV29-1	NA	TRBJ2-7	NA	CSVKDRLGEQYF	TGCAGCGTTAAGGACAGACTCGGCGAGCAGTACTTC
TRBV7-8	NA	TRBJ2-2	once	CASSRGGTNTGELFF	TGTGCCAGCAGTCGCGGCGGGACAAACACCGGGGAGCTGTTTTTT
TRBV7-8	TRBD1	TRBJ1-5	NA	CASSSRWDRDPKIKQPQHF	TGTGCCAGCAGCTCCAGATGGGACAGGGACCCCAAGATTAAACAGCCCCAGCATTTT
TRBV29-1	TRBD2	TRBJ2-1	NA	CSVDRTSGVNEQFF	TGCAGCGTTGATAGGACTAGCGGGGTAAATGAGCAGTTCTTC
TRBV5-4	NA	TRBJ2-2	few	CASREQGPGELFF	TGTGCCAGCAGAGAGCAGGGACCCGGGGAGCTGTTTTTT
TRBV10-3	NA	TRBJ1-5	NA	CAISESFGLRSNQPQHF	TGTGCCATCAGTGAGAGTTTTGGGCTGAGGAGCAATCAGCCCCAGCATTTT
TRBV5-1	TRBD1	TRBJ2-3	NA	CASSLGAGQADTQYF	TGCGCCAGCAGCTTGGGGGCCGGACAGGCAGATACGCAGTATTTT
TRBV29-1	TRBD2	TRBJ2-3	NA	CSVQREMATDTQYF	TGCAGCGTGCAGCGGGAGATGGCGACAGATACGCAGTATTTT
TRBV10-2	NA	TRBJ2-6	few	CASSESRAGANVLTF	TGCGCCAGCAGTGAGTCGAGGGCTGGGGCCAACGTCCTGACTTTC
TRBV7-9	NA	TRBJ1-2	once	CASSSDFNYGYTF	TGTGCCAGCAGCTCGGATTTTAACTATGGCTACACCTTC
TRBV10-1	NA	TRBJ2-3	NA	CASSDVGSGTDTQYF	TGCGCCAGCAGTGACGTGGGGTCTGGCACAGATACGCAGTATTTT
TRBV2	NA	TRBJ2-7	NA	CASSEDRDEQYF	TGTGCCAGCAGTGAAGACAGGGACGAGCAGTACTTC
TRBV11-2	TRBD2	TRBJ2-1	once	CASSLGGLATYNEQFF	TGTGCCAGCAGCTTAGGGGGACTAGCGACCTACAATGAGCAGTTCTTC
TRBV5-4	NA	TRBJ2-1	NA	CASSLDPPRTYNEQFF	TGTGCCAGCAGCTTGGATCCCCCTAGAACCTACAATGAGCAGTTCTTC
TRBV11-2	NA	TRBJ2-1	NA	CASSSFAEQFF	TGTGCCAGCAGCTCCTTTGCTGAGCAGTTCTTC
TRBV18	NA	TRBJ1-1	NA	CASSQGVDTEAFF	TGTGCCAGCTCACAGGGGGTGGACACTGAAGCTTTCTTT
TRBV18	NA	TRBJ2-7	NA	CASARDSSGYEQYF	TGTGCCAGCGCCCGGGACTCTTCGGGATACGAGCAGTACTTC
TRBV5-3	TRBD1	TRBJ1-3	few	CARRAGTGSSGNTIYF	TGTGCCAGAAGAGCCGGGACAGGGAGCTCTGGAAACACCATATATTTT
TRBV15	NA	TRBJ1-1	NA	CATSRVPLFLSSVLPNPNTEAFF	TGTGCCACCAGCAGAGTCCCTCTCTTCCTTTCGTCCGTCCTCCCTAATCCGAACACTGAAGCTTTCTTT
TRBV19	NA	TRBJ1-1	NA	CASSTGPMNTEAFF	TGTGCCAGTAGTACAGGGCCAATGAACACTGAAGCTTTCTTT
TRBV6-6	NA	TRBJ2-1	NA	CASSPGRSYNEQFF	TGTGCCAGCAGTCCGGGGCGCTCCTACAATGAGCAGTTCTTC
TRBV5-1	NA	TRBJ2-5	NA	CASSLESPQKGYQETQYF	TGCGCCAGCAGCTTGGAGTCACCCCAAAAGGGGTACCAAGAGACCCAGTACTTC
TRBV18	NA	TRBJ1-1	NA	CASSPPEVLNTEAFF	TGTGCCAGCTCACCACCGGAGGTCCTGAACACTGAAGCTTTCTTT
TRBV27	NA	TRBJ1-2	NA	CASRPDRVMGYGYTF	TGTGCCAGCAGACCCGACCGGGTAATGGGCTATGGCTACACCTTC
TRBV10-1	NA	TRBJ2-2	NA	CASSATRTGELFF	TGCGCCAGCAGCGCCACTCGGACCGGGGAGCTGTTTTTT
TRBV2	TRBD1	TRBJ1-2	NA	CASSGDRGRNGYTF	TGTGCCAGCAGTGGGGACAGGGGGAGGAATGGCTACACCTTC
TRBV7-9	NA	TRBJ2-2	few	CASSPKKGGPNTGELFF	TGTGCCAGCAGCCCTAAGAAAGGGGGACCGAACACCGGGGAGCTGTTTTTT
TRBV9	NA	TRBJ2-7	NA	CASSPGRGNTYEQYF	TGTGCCAGCAGCCCCGGCAGGGGAAATACCTACGAGCAGTACTTC
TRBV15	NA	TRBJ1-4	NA	CATSTAATNEKLFF	TGTGCCACCAGCACTGCCGCAACTAATGAAAAACTGTTTTTT
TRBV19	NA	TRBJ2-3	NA	CASSITPRGRTDTQYF	TGTGCCAGTAGTATAACCCCTCGGGGGCGTACAGATACGCAGTATTTT
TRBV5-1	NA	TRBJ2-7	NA	CASSLAPADYEQYF	TGCGCCAGCAGCTTGGCCCCGGCGGACTACGAGCAGTACTTC
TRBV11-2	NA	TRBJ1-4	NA	CASSFYRSGALREKLFF	TGTGCCAGCAGCTTCTACCGGTCGGGGGCTTTACGTGAAAAACTGTTTTTT
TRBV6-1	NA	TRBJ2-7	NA	CASRTEVYEQYF	TGTGCCAGCAGAACAGAGGTCTACGAGCAGTACTTC
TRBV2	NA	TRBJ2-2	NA	CASSGTNTGELFF	TGTGCCAGCAGTGGGACGAACACCGGGGAGCTGTTTTTT
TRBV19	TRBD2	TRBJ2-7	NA	CASSIGASGIYEQYF	TGTGCCAGTAGTATAGGAGCTAGCGGGATTTACGAGCAGTACTTC
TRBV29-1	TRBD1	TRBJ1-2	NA	CSVDTGDAAGYTF	TGCAGCGTTGATACAGGGGACGCTGCTGGCTACACCTTC
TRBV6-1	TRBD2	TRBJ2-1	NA	CASSTLAGAYNEQFF	TGTGCCAGCAGTACACTAGCGGGGGCATACAATGAGCAGTTCTTC
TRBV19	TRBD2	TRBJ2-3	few	CASKVAGGLTQYF	TGTGCCAGTAAGGTGGCGGGGGGGCTGACGCAGTATTTT
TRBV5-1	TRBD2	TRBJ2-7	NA	CASSPGGSGFSGAYEQYF	TGCGCCAGCAGCCCGGGGGGGTCTGGGTTTAGCGGGGCCTACGAGCAGTACTTC
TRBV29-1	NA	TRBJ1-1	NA	CSVEIGRLNTEAFF	TGCAGCGTTGAGATCGGGCGCTTGAACACTGAAGCTTTCTTT
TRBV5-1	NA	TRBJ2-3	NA	CASSLVPGTDTQYF	TGCGCCAGCAGCTTGGTTCCGGGGACAGATACGCAGTATTTT
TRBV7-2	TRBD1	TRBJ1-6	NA	CASSPQTGTLGSPLHF	TGTGCCAGCAGCCCCCAGACAGGGACGCTGGGTTCACCCCTCCACTTT
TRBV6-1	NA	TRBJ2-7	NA	CASSERTEGPYEQYF	TGTGCCAGCAGTGAAAGGACAGAAGGACCCTACGAGCAGTACTTC
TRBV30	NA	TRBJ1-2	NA	CAWSVQGVGGYTF	TGTGCCTGGAGTGTGCAGGGAGTTGGTGGCTACACCTTC
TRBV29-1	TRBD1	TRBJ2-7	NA	CSVQGQGPYEQYF	TGCAGCGTTCAAGGACAGGGGCCGTACGAGCAGTACTTC